A selection of T cell receptor beta chains follows, all from one sample in a study of T cell changes during pregnancy in multiple sclerosis. Measured with immunoSEQ multiplex PCR; TCRdb has only the in-frame clones, and not every one. The repertoire holds approximately 32,000 clones, with about nine tenths as singletons. The sequenced sample was CD8+ T cells from peripheral blood mononuclear cells, obtained in the first trimester of pregnancy. All receptors derive from a female donor with multiple sclerosis, enrolled in a pregnancy study. CDR3s include the opening cysteine and the closing phenylalanine or tryptophan. D genes are given only for firm matches. Not every row has a clone size; where given, it reads once, few, many or a size class.

>TRBJ2-7|-|TRBD1|TRBV7-2
TGTGCCAGCAGCTTAGATCGGACAGGGTGGGCCTACGAGCAGTACTTC
CASSLDRTGWAYEQYF
>TRBJ1-4|-|-|TRBV7-9
TGTGCCAGCAGCCCTATGGCAGGGGACCTGTTTTTT
CASSPMAGDLFF
>TRBJ1-2|-|-|TRBV7-9
TGTGCCAGCAGCCCGAGTCGGGGGGACACGGACTATGGCTACACCTTC
CASSPSRGDTDYGYTF
>TRBJ2-7|-|TRBD1|TRBV4-1
TGCGCCAGCAGCCAAGGCAGGGGGAAGTACGAGCAGTACTTC
CASSQGRGKYEQYF
>TRBJ2-3|-|TRBD2|TRBV28
TGTGCCGCGGGAGGGTCGGCAGATACGCAGTATTTT
CAAGGSADTQYF
>TRBJ2-7|-|TRBD2|TRBV5-1
TGCGCCAGCAGCTTGAGGGGACTAGCGGGAGTAGACGAGCAGTACTTC
CASSLRGLAGVDEQYF
>TRBJ2-3|few|-|TRBV6-5
TGTGCCAGCAGTTACTCGAACGCGGGCTGGACAGATACGCAGTATTTT
CASSYSNAGWTDTQYF
>TRBJ2-7|-|-|TRBV5-1
TGCGCCAGCAGCTCTACTATGGCGTCCGAGCAGTACTTC
CASSSTMASEQYF
>TRBJ2-5|-|-|TRBV5-1
TGCGCCAGCAGCTTGGGGACAGCAAACCAAGAGACCCAGTACTTC
CASSLGTANQETQYF
>TRBJ1-1|-|-|TRBV7-9
TGTGCCAGCAGCTTAGGCAGGGAAGCTTTCTTT
CASSLGREAFF
>TRBJ1-2|-|-|TRBV4-1
TGCGCCAGCAGCCATCCAACAGGGCTTTCAAGTTATGGCTACACCTTC
CASSHPTGLSSYGYTF
>TRBJ2-7|-|-|TRBV28
TGTGCCAGCAGTATCTCGGGACTCCCGGATATATACGAGCAGTACTTC
CASSISGLPDIYEQYF
>TRBJ2-3|-|TRBD2|TRBV27
TGTGCCAGCAGTGGGCCTAGCGGGAGAGGGACAGATACGCAGTATTTT
CASSGPSGRGTDTQYF
>TRBJ1-1|-|-|TRBV13
TGTGCCAGCAGCCCACGTGGGCGGAACACTGAAGCTTTCTTT
CASSPRGRNTEAFF
>TRBJ1-5|-|-|TRBV19
TGTGCCAGTAGTATAGATGATACAGGGTATAGCAATCAGCCCCAGCATTTT
CASSIDDTGYSNQPQHF
>TRBJ1-4|-|TRBD1|TRBV4-2
TGTGCCAGCAGCTCCCGGGACAGGGACGTCATGCCTGAAAAACTGTTTTTT
CASSSRDRDVMPEKLFF
>TRBJ1-1|-|TRBD1|TRBV28
TGTGCCAGCAGTCTCCTAGGGACAGAGAACACTGAAGCTTTCTTT
CASSLLGTENTEAFF
>TRBJ1-4|many|-|TRBV23-1
TGCGCCAGCAGTCAATCGGGGTCTCAAGGGGAGGGAGTCAGTGAAAAACTGTTTTTT
CASSQSGSQGEGVSEKLFF
>TRBJ2-1|-|-|TRBV10-3
TGTGCCATCAGTGAGTCCTGGACAGCCGACAATGAGCAGTTCTTC
CAISESWTADNEQFF
>TRBJ2-1|-|TRBD2|TRBV6-4
TGTGCCAGCAGTGACCGGCTAGCGGGAGCAGTAAATGAGCAGTTCTTC
CASSDRLAGAVNEQFF
>TRBJ1-1|-|-|TRBV6-1
TGTGCCAGCAGTGATAACCTAGGGGACACTGAAGCTTTCTTT
CASSDNLGDTEAFF
>TRBJ2-7|few|-|TRBV25-1
TGTGCCAGGACCGACAAAGACGAGCAGTACTTC
CARTDKDEQYF
>TRBJ1-4|-|-|TRBV27
TGTGCCAGCAGTTATCAGGGGAATAATGAAAAACTGTTTTTT
CASSYQGNNEKLFF
>TRBJ1-1|-|-|TRBV7-9
TGTGCCAGCAGCTTACCCAGGGGATGGACAGTGAACACTGAAGCTTTCTTT
CASSLPRGWTVNTEAFF
>TRBJ2-7|-|-|TRBV29-1
TGCAGCGTTGGGGGAGTCTACGAGCAGTACTTC
CSVGGVYEQYF
>TRBJ2-2|few|-|TRBV9
TGTGCCAGCAGCCCGTGGACTAACCCGCCTGAGACCGGGGAGCTGTTTTTT
CASSPWTNPPETGELFF
>TRBJ2-1|once|-|TRBV5-1
TGCGCCAGCAGCTTCCGAAACAACAATGAGCAGTTCTTC
CASSFRNNNEQFF
>TRBJ2-7|-|-|TRBV25-1
TGTGCCAGCAGTGCCAGGCAGGGGTTCCGGGAGCAGTACTTC
CASSARQGFREQYF
>TRBJ1-1|-|-|TRBV30
TGTGCCTGGAGTGAATATGGGGACTACACTGAAGCTTTCTTT
CAWSEYGDYTEAFF
>TRBJ1-1|-|-|TRBV6-5
TGTGCCAGCAGTTACCTCTCGGGGGGACAGAACACTGAAGCTTTCTTT
CASSYLSGGQNTEAFF
>TRBJ2-1|-|-|TRBV6-6
TGTGCCAGCAGTTACGGGGCTTACAATGAGCAGTTCTTC
CASSYGAYNEQFF
>TRBJ2-3|-|-|TRBV7-7
TGTGCTAGCAGCCACGGACAGTCAGATACGCAGTATTTT
CASSHGQSDTQYF
>TRBJ1-1|-|-|TRBV5-6
TGTGCCAGCAGCTCCGGGATTCAAGCTTTCTTT
CASSSGIQAFF
>TRBJ2-4|once|TRBD1|TRBV6-1
TGTGCCAGCAGTGAGAACAGGGGATTAGCCAAAAACATTCAGTACTTC
CASSENRGLAKNIQYF
>TRBJ2-2|-|TRBD2|TRBV6-5
TGTGCCAGCAATTATGGCGGGAGGTATCCCGGGGAGCTGTTTTTT
CASNYGGRYPGELFF
>TRBJ2-2|-|TRBD1|TRBV4-2
TGTGCCAGCAGCCAAGGCTGGGGGACCTTCGGGACAGACAACACCGGGGAGCTGTTTTTT
CASSQGWGTFGTDNTGELFF
>TRBJ2-3|-|-|TRBV10-1
TGCGCCAGCAGTGAGTCGGGGGGTAGCACAGATACGCAGTATTTT
CASSESGGSTDTQYF
>TRBJ1-1|-|-|TRBV2
TGTGCCAGCAGTGAAGCTCCTGGGCAGGGCTCTGAAGCTTTCTTT
CASSEAPGQGSEAFF
>TRBJ2-1|once|TRBD2|TRBV7-9
TGTGCCAGCAGCTCCGGGACTAGCGGAGTCTACAATGAGCAGTTCTTC
CASSSGTSGVYNEQFF
>TRBJ2-1|-|TRBD2|TRBV10-2
TGCGCCAGCAGCTGGGGAGGGTGGAATGAGCAGTTCTTC
CASSWGGWNEQFF
>TRBJ2-1|-|-|TRBV6-1
TGTGCCAGCAGTGGGTACGGTGGAGCTCCCTACAATGAGCAGTTCTTC
CASSGYGGAPYNEQFF
>TRBJ2-7|once|TRBD1|TRBV4-1
TGCGCCAGCAGCCAGGGACAGACCTACGAGCAGTACTTC
CASSQGQTYEQYF
>TRBJ2-3|-|-|TRBV21-1
TGTGCCAGCAGCAACACTAGCGGGAGGAGCACAGATACGCAGTATTTT
CASSNTSGRSTDTQYF
>TRBJ2-3|-|TRBD2|TRBV7-3
TGTGCCAGCAGCTTAGATGGGACTAGCGGGAGTGATACGCAGTATTTT
CASSLDGTSGSDTQYF
>TRBJ2-1|-|TRBD2|TRBV7-9
TGTGCCACGGGACTAGCGGGAGGGCCGAATGAGCAGTTCTTC
CATGLAGGPNEQFF
>TRBJ2-7|-|-|TRBV27
TGTGCCAGCTCTTACGACAGGTCCCACTCCTACGAGCAGTACTTC
CASSYDRSHSYEQYF
>TRBJ2-7|-|TRBD1|TRBV5-1
TGCGCCAGCAGCTCCGGACAGGGTGGGGACGAGCAGTACTTC
CASSSGQGGDEQYF
>TRBJ1-4|-|-|TRBV4-1
TGCGCCAGCAGCCCTCGCGGCAGGGAGGCAACTAATGAAAAACTGTTTTTT
CASSPRGREATNEKLFF
>TRBJ2-3|-|TRBD2|TRBV29-1
TGCAGCGTTGAAGTTCTTATTGGACAGGGACTAGCGGGAGGGCGTCCAGATACGCAGTATTTT
CSVEVLIGQGLAGGRPDTQYF
>TRBJ1-4|-|TRBD1|TRBV7-8
TGTGCCAGCAGCCCGGACAGGTCCTATGAAAAACTGTTTTTT
CASSPDRSYEKLFF
>TRBJ2-1|-|TRBD2|TRBV28
TGTGCCAGCAGTTTAGGGACTAGAATTAACAATGAGCAGTTCTTC
CASSLGTRINNEQFF
>TRBJ2-1|-|-|TRBV21-1
TGTGCCAGCAGCAAAGTTCGTACTAGCGGACGCATTATCAATGAGCAGTTCTTC
CASSKVRTSGRIINEQFF
>TRBJ1-3|-|-|TRBV9
TGTGCCAGCAGCGTAGCAGGGGCGCCTGGAAACACCATATATTTT
CASSVAGAPGNTIYF
>TRBJ2-1|-|-|TRBV7-3
TGTGCCAGCAGCTTAATCACGGGAGCCGTCTACAATGAGCAGTTCTTC
CASSLITGAVYNEQFF
>TRBJ2-7|-|TRBD2|TRBV28
TGTGCCAGCACCCAAGCGGGAGGGCTCTACGAGCAGTACTTC
CASTQAGGLYEQYF